These T cell receptor beta chains were read from a single sample in a study of control samples from healthy donors and cancer patients. The data were produced by immunoSEQ multiplex PCR, yet TCRdb's version contains in-frame clones alone and is incomplete. The profile shows approximately 90,000 clones, 70% to 85% of them singletons. Sequences were obtained from PBMCs. The receptors originated from a man aged 65 to 85 with lung cancer. Both conserved end residues are part of each CDR3. D genes are given only for firm matches. Some rows have no size entry. The others give once, few or many, or a class for an expanded clone.

NA	TRBJ1-6	NA	TRBV19	13	TGTGCCAGTAGTTCCTATAATAATTCACCCCTCCACTTT	CASSSYNNSPLHF
NA	TRBJ2-1	TRBD2	TRBV19	16	TGTGCCAGTAGGGGGACTAGCGGGGGAGCCTACAATGAGCAGTTCTTC	CASRGTSGGAYNEQFF
NA	TRBJ1-5	NA	TRBV19	18	TGTGCCAGTAGTATAAATCCCGGACAGCCCCGATACTATCAGCCCCAGCATTTT	CASSINPGQPRYYQPQHF
NA	TRBJ2-1	TRBD2	TRBV6-4	13	TGTGCCAGCAGGGGGGGGGTCTCGAATGAGCAGTTCTTC	CASRGGVSNEQFF
NA	TRBJ1-1	NA	TRBV10-3	12	TGTGCCATCAGTGACAGGGTGACTGAAGCTTTCTTT	CAISDRVTEAFF
NA	TRBJ1-1	NA	TRBV19	15	TGTGCCAGCCTAACCGTAAGCCGAGGGAACACTGAAGCTTTCTTT	CASLTVSRGNTEAFF
NA	TRBJ1-6	NA	TRBV6-6	12	TGTGCCAGCAGTTACTATCGGTCACCCCTCCACTTT	CASSYYRSPLHF
NA	TRBJ1-1	NA	TRBV7-9	14	TGTGCCAGCAGTCGTGGATCAGGTGGTTGGGAAGCTTTCTTT	CASSRGSGGWEAFF
NA	TRBJ1-3	NA	TRBV18	16	TGTGCCAGCTCACCACCGGCAGCTGACTCTGGAAACACCATATATTTT	CASSPPAADSGNTIYF
NA	TRBJ1-1	TRBD1	TRBV11-2	16	TGTGCCAGCAGCTTAGGGGCCTCAGGGGGCGGCACTGAAGCTTTCTTT	CASSLGASGGGTEAFF
NA	TRBJ2-5	NA	TRBV10-1	14	TGCGCCAGCAGTGAGTCGGGGAGGTCAGAGACCCAGTACTTC	CASSESGRSETQYF
many	TRBJ2-1	TRBD2	TRBV6-5	13	TGTGCCAGCAGCCCGGCGGGGGTCGGCGAGCAGTTCTTC	CASSPAGVGEQFF
NA	TRBJ2-5	NA	TRBV19	14	TGTGCCAGTAGTAGGGCGACGAATCAAGAGACCCAGTACTTC	CASSRATNQETQYF
NA	TRBJ1-2	TRBD1	TRBV5-5	15	TGTGCCAGCAGCGACCGGGACAGGGTGAATCATGGCTACACCTTC	CASSDRDRVNHGYTF
NA	TRBJ2-2	TRBD1	TRBV4-1	17	TGCGCCAGCAGCCACCCCCGGGACAGGGCCAATACCGGGGAGCTGTTTTTT	CASSHPRDRANTGELFF
few	TRBJ2-7	NA	TRBV6-2/TRBV6-3	13	TGTGCCAGCAGTTACTCGGACGGCTACGAGCAGTACTTC	CASSYSDGYEQYF
NA	TRBJ2-1	TRBD2	TRBV7-6	18	TGTGCCAGCAGCTTAGGTCTAGCGGGGGGATACTCCTACAATGAGCAGTTCTTC	CASSLGLAGGYSYNEQFF
NA	TRBJ2-2	NA	TRBV7-6	14	TGTGCCAGCAGCTCCGGGGCGAACACCGGGGAGCTGTTTTTT	CASSSGANTGELFF
NA	TRBJ2-7	NA	TRBV7-6	16	TGTGCCAGCAGCTTAGGGACGGCGGCGATTTCCTACGAGCAGTACTTC	CASSLGTAAISYEQYF
NA	TRBJ2-7	NA	TRBV12-3/TRBV12-4	12	TGTGCCAGCAGTTTAGCAAAGTACGAGCAGTACTTC	CASSLAKYEQYF
once	TRBJ1-3	TRBD1	TRBV19	15	TGTGCCAGCCAAATGGGACAGCTCTCTGGAAACACCATATATTTT	CASQMGQLSGNTIYF
NA	TRBJ2-7	NA	TRBV6-2/TRBV6-3	13	TGTGCCAGCAGTTTGACTAGTTCCTACGAGCAGTACTTC	CASSLTSSYEQYF
NA	TRBJ2-1	NA	TRBV30	14	TGTGCCTGGAGTGTATTGTCCGAAGGTAGTGAGCAGTTCTTC	CAWSVLSEGSEQFF
NA	TRBJ1-5	TRBD1	TRBV19	18	TGTGCCAGTAGTCTCTCCGGGACAGGGGGCTACAGCGATCAGCCCCAGCATTTT	CASSLSGTGGYSDQPQHF
few	TRBJ2-7	NA	TRBV30	13	TGTGCCTGGAGTAAACAATACAGAGACGAGCAGTACTTC	CAWSKQYRDEQYF
NA	TRBJ1-1	NA	TRBV6-2/TRBV6-3	16	TGTGCCAGCAGTTACTCCATCGGGGGGGCGAACACTGAAGCTTTCTTT	CASSYSIGGANTEAFF
NA	TRBJ1-1	NA	TRBV28	14	TGTGTTCTCAGCAGGAGGGGGGCGGTCACTGAAGCTTTCTTT	CVLSRRGAVTEAFF
NA	TRBJ2-3	TRBD2	TRBV7-3	14	TGTGCCAGCAGTCAGCGGGGGAGCACAGATACGCAGTATTTT	CASSQRGSTDTQYF
NA	TRBJ2-2	TRBD1	TRBV4-1	17	TGCGCCAGCAGCCAAGACCGACAGGGGGCGAACACCGGGGAGCTGTTTTTT	CASSQDRQGANTGELFF
few	TRBJ1-2	NA	TRBV18	14	TGTGCCAGCTCACTGGACAGTTATAACTATGGCTACACCTTC	CASSLDSYNYGYTF
NA	TRBJ1-5	NA	TRBV28	15	TGTGCCAGTAAAGGGGGTGAGGTGCCCAATCAGCCCCAGCATTTT	CASKGGEVPNQPQHF
NA	TRBJ2-7	TRBD2	TRBV11-3	16	TGTGCCAGCAGCCCTCCGGGACTAGCGGGGTTACGGGAGCAGTACTTC	CASSPPGLAGLREQYF
few	TRBJ2-3	NA	TRBV6-5	14	TGTGCCAGCAGTCCGGTCTCACGGGCAGATACGCAGTATTTT	CASSPVSRADTQYF
NA	TRBJ2-2	NA	TRBV18	16	TGTGCCAGCTCACGGACCGGGACGACCATCACCGGGGAGCTGTTTTTT	CASSRTGTTITGELFF
NA	TRBJ1-2	NA	TRBV3-1/TRBV3-2	13	TGTGCCAGCAGCCAAGATGACACCTATGGCTACACCTTC	CASSQDDTYGYTF
once	TRBJ1-2	TRBD1	TRBV15	15	TGTGCCACCAGCAGAGAGCTCAGGGGGTCCTTTGGCTACACCTTC	CATSRELRGSFGYTF
NA	TRBJ1-1	NA	TRBV5-1	16	TGCGCCAGCAGCTTGGACCCAGGCAGACAAAACACTGAAGCTTTCTTT	CASSLDPGRQNTEAFF
NA	TRBJ1-2	NA	TRBV14	13	TGTGCCAGCAGCCCCGACAGTCTCTATGGCTACACCTTC	CASSPDSLYGYTF
NA	TRBJ2-2	TRBD2	TRBV6-5	15	TGTGCCAGCAGACTACTAGCGGGGTGGACCGGGGAGCTGTTTTTT	CASRLLAGWTGELFF
NA	TRBJ1-2	NA	TRBV28	12	TGTGCCAGCCAAACCGGATCCTATGGCTACACCTTC	CASQTGSYGYTF
NA	TRBJ1-6	NA	TRBV10-3	12	TGTGCCATCAGTGAGGTAGGGTATCCCCTCCACTTT	CAISEVGYPLHF
NA	TRBJ1-5	TRBD1	TRBV19	15	TGTGCCAGTCGATCCTCACAGGGGCAGTTTCAGCCCCAGCATTTT	CASRSSQGQFQPQHF
once	TRBJ2-5	NA	TRBV5-1	12	TGCGCCAGCAGAGAGGGCAGGGAGACCCAGTACTTC	CASREGRETQYF
NA	TRBJ1-1	NA	TRBV30	13	TGTGCCTGGAGTAGCAGTATGAACACTGAAGCTTTCTTT	CAWSSSMNTEAFF
NA	TRBJ1-4	NA	TRBV19	15	TGTGCCAGTAGTATTCGAGGTGGTCTAAATGAAAAACTGTTTTTT	CASSIRGGLNEKLFF
NA	TRBJ1-2	NA	TRBV7-2	14	TGTGCCAGCAGCTTAGACGCCACATCGAATGGCTACACCTTC	CASSLDATSNGYTF
NA	TRBJ1-2	NA	TRBV6-6	11	TGTGCCAGCGGATCGGACTATGGCTACACCTTC	CASGSDYGYTF
NA	TRBJ2-2	NA	TRBV19	15	TGTGCCAGTAGTACCACAGGGATTAACACCGGGGAGCTGTTTTTT	CASSTTGINTGELFF
NA	TRBJ1-6	NA	TRBV7-3	13	TGTGCCAGCAGCTTACGGAATAATTCACCCCTCCACTTT	CASSLRNNSPLHF
NA	TRBJ1-2	TRBD1	TRBV2	13	TGTGCCAGCAAGGAGGGACAGGGTGAGGGCTACACCTTC	CASKEGQGEGYTF
NA	TRBJ2-1	TRBD2	TRBV7-9	15	TGTGCCAGCAGCTTAAGGGCGGGGGGGCCCTGGGAGCAGTTCTTC	CASSLRAGGPWEQFF
NA	TRBJ2-1	TRBD2	TRBV6-1	16	TGTGCCAGCAGTGCACTAGCGGGGGGGCGGTACAATGAGCAGTTCTTC	CASSALAGGRYNEQFF